Shown below are 8 T cell receptor beta chains from a single sample sequenced in a study of control samples from healthy donors and cancer patients. TCRdb keeps only in-frame clones here, not all; method: immunoSEQ multiplex PCR. The table lists 90,000 to 100,000 clones, about 88% of them singletons. The sample taken for sequencing was PBMCs. These receptors were taken from a man aged 65 to 85 with lung cancer.

This clone appeared many times. The chain has TRBV30 and TRBJ1-1; D might be TRBD1 (6 bases). The CDR3 sequence is 14 residues long. CDR1 and CDR2 (germline): GTSNPN, SVGIG (reference sequence). Between the trimmed V and J ends, which lost 4 bases and 7 bases, there was a span of 19 bases. The CDR3 coding sequence is TGTGCCTGGATTAGTGGACAGCGATTGATTGAAGCTTTCTTT. This gives the protein CAWISGQRLIEAFF.

The chain joins TRBV24-1 to TRBJ1-2; the match to TRBD1 covers 8 bases. Germline assignment: CDR1 KGHDR and CDR2 SFDVKD. Losses at the gene ends were 5 bases for V and 3 bases for J; bases not matched to a gene: 10. The CDR3 length is 16 residues. The CDR3 loop is CATSGGRQGMDYGYTF. The DNA for the CDR3 is TGTGCCACCAGTGGCGGAAGACAGGGGATGGACTATGGCTACACCTTC.

The J gene is TRBJ1-2, the V gene TRBV5-6; D unresolved. The CDR3 has 11 residues. Germline V CDR1 and CDR2: SGHDT, YYEEEE. V lost 7 bases and J 1 base, leaving 5 bases between the germline ends. The CDR3 sequence: CASGSNYGYTF. CDR3 in DNA: TGTGCCAGCGGGAGTAACTATGGCTACACCTTC.

The rearrangement links TRBV2 to TRBJ2-5; D is possibly TRBD1 (6 bases). Deletions cut 1 base from V and 4 bases from J, with 19 bases between. The CDR3 has 17 amino acids. CDR1 SNHLY and CDR2 FYNNEI come from the germline V gene. CDR3: CASSEEKGFRGGETQYF. The CDR3 DNA reads as TGTGCCAGCAGTGAAGAGAAAGGTTTCAGGGGTGGAGAGACCCAGTACTTC.

V gene TRBV18 combines with J gene TRBJ1-1; D is unresolved. Germline lookup yields CDR1 KGHSH and CDR2 LQKENI. This CDR3 has 12 residues. Trimming removed 9 bases at V and 2 bases at J, with 10 bases between. The CDR3 nucleotides read TGTGCCAGTCGGGCAACTAACACTGAAGCTTTCTTT. The encoded protein is CASRATNTEAFF.

This clone was observed once. CDR3 sequence reads: CASSLLTSGGAWEQFF. The CDR3 DNA is TGTGCCAGCAGCTTACTGACTAGCGGGGGGGCATGGGAGCAGTTCTTC. The rearrangement joins TRBV7-6 to TRBJ2-1, with 14 bases matching TRBD2. CDR3 length equals 16 residues. After removal of 2 bases from V and 10 bases from J, the junction contained 7 bases not matched to a gene. Germline CDR1 and CDR2: SGHVS and FNYEAQ.

The CDR3 DNA follows: TGTGCCAGTAGCCCCGAATGGACAGCGCCCTTAGGCTACACCTTC. It yields the protein CASSPEWTAPLGYTF. The V and J genes are TRBV19 and TRBJ1-2; possible D gene TRBD1, 6 bases. The CDR3 is made up of 15 amino acids. Per the germline V gene, CDR1 is LNHDA and CDR2 is SQIVND (reference sequence). The V gene lost 6 bases and the J gene lost 8 bases, with 22 bases spanning the gap.

The chain employs TRBV9 and TRBJ2-3, with D perhaps matching TRBD1 or TRBD2 (5 bases each). V gave up 0 bases and J gave up 0 bases, with 11 bases separating them. Germline V CDR1 and CDR2: SGDLS, YYNGEE. The CDR3 contains 16 residues. Written as DNA, the CDR3 is TGTGCCAGCAGCGTAGCCCCAGGGACGAGCACAGATACGCAGTATTTT. Protein product: CASSVAPGTSTDTQYF.